The 32 T cell receptor beta chains presented below share a single source sample, sequenced in a study of control samples from healthy donors and cancer patients. TCRdb keeps only in-frame clones here, not all; method: immunoSEQ multiplex PCR. The sample consists of hundreds of thousands of clones, around 79% of them appearing once. Sequenced material: PBMCs. These receptors came from a woman aged 55-70 years with lung cancer.

The CDR3 DNA reads as TGCGCCAGCAGCTCCGGGCTTTTCTACGAGCAGTACTTC. Protein product: CASSSGLFYEQYF. This sequence joins TRBV5-1 and TRBJ2-7; D gene ambiguous. This CDR3 has 13 amino acids. Trimming took off 3 bases at V and 3 bases at J, with 10 bases between the two ends. The germline gives CDR1 SGHRS, CDR2 YFSETQ.

CDR3 bases: TGTGCCAGCAGTCTCGGGGGAGGAGTGGATACGCAGTATTTT. Translation: CASSLGGGVDTQYF. The chain has TRBV28 and TRBJ2-3, with a possible D match to TRBD2 (6 bases). The germline V gene encodes CDR1 MDHEN and CDR2 SYDVKM. The CDR3 has 14 amino acids. V was clipped by 5 bases and J by 6 bases, with 15 bases between them.

The chain carries TRBV7-9 and TRBJ2-3, with 9 bases lining up with TRBD2. The V gene end was trimmed by 2 bases and the J gene end by 5 bases; junction bases not matched to a gene: 14. The germline V gene has CDR1 SEHNR and CDR2 FQNEAQ (reference sequence). The CDR3 runs to 18 residues. CDR3 protein: CASSLKRSAGGPVDTQYF. DNA of the CDR3: TGTGCCAGCAGCTTAAAGAGGTCGGCGGGGGGGCCAGTAGATACGCAGTATTTT. The variable domain in full, completed from reference TRBV7-9 and TRBJ2-3, reads DTGVSQNPRHKITKRGQNVTFRCDPISEHNRLYWYRQTLGQGPEFLTYFQNEAQLEKSRLLSDRFSAERPKGSFSTLEIQRTEQGDSAMYLCASSLKRSAGGPVDTQYFGPGTRLTVL.

V usage is TRBV6-5 and J usage is TRBJ2-7, with D possibly called TRBD1 or TRBD2 (5 bases each). Deletions cut 7 bases from V and 0 bases from J, with 10 bases between. The CDR3 runs 13 residues. CDR1 MNHEY and CDR2 SVGAGI come from the germline V gene. The CDR3 DNA reads TGTGCCAGCACCTCGGGGCTCTCCTACGAGCAGTACTTC. This gives the protein CASTSGLSYEQYF.

The V gene is TRBV12-3 or TRBV12-4, the J gene TRBJ2-5, with D perhaps matching TRBD1 or TRBD2 (5 bases each). Trimming removed 6 bases from V and 5 bases from J, with 13 bases in between. This CDR3 has 13 residues. DNA for the CDR3: TGTGCCAGCAGGCGAGGGGTCAGGGAGACCCAGTACTTC. This sequence encodes CASRRGVRETQYF.

This clone was seen just once. The rearrangement links TRBV5-1 to TRBJ2-7, with TRBD1 identical over 7 bases. The germline gives CDR1 SGHRS, CDR2 YFSETQ. The CDR3 contains 17 residues. The V and J ends lost 0 bases and 9 bases, in that order; junction bases with no gene match: 18. CDR3 bases: TGCGCCAGCAGCTTGGGGGGCCGTGGGACAGCTCGGGGTGGGCAGTACTTC. Protein: CASSLGGRGTARGGQYF.

The genes are TRBV25-1 and TRBJ2-2; tentative D call: TRBD2 (5 bases). The V end was cut by 7 bases, the J end by 4 bases, with 7 bases between. From germline, CDR1 is MGHDK and CDR2 SYGVNS. The length of the CDR3 is 12 residues. In DNA form, the CDR3 reads TGTGCCAGCAATCGGGGCACCGGGGAGCTGTTTTTT. This encodes CASNRGTGELFF.

The V gene is TRBV7-8, the J gene TRBJ2-1; D not resolved. The V gene lost 2 bases and the J gene lost 2 bases, with 10 bases spanning the gap. CDR3 length: 15 residues. The germline gives CDR1 SGHVS, CDR2 FQNEAQ. The CDR3 DNA is TGTGCCAGCAGCTTAATGGACGGAGCCTACAATGAGCAGTTCTTC. Residues: CASSLMDGAYNEQFF.

The rearrangement uses TRBV11-2 and TRBJ2-1; D is possibly TRBD2 (5 bases). Germline V gives CDR1 SGHAT, CDR2 FQNNGV. Trimming cost V 0 bases and J 9 bases, with 12 bases left between them. This CDR3 has 14 residues. The CDR3, as DNA: TGTGCCAGCAGCTTAGATGCCGGGGTGAGTGAGCAGTTCTTC. Its translation is CASSLDAGVSEQFF. Full variable domain (remainder filled in from reference TRBV11-2 and TRBJ2-1): EAGVAQSPRYKIIEKRQSVAFWCNPISGHATLYWYQQILGQGPKLLIQFQNNGVVDDSQLPKDRFSAERLKGVDSTLKIQPAKLEDSAVYLCASSLDAGVSEQFFGPGTRLTVL.

The CDR3: CASSQTDSNQPQHF. Written as DNA, the CDR3 is TGCGCCAGCAGCCAGACAGATAGCAATCAGCCCCAGCATTTT. This sequence joins TRBV10-2 and TRBJ1-5, with D perhaps TRBD1 (5 bases). The V gene's germline CDR1 is WSHSY and CDR2 SAAADI. V was trimmed by 6 bases and J by 0 bases, leaving 9 bases between them. The CDR3 is 14 residues long.

The chain carries TRBV10-2 and TRBJ2-6, with a tentative D call TRBD1 (10 bases). There are 19 residues in the CDR3. CDR1 and CDR2 from the germline V gene are WSHSY and SAAADI. The ends were cut back, 3 bases at V and 0 bases at J, with 18 bases in the middle. CDR3 in amino acids: CASSEAGGQGSSGANVLTF. Here the CDR3 DNA reads TGCGCCAGCAGTGAAGCGGGGGGACAGGGGAGCTCTGGGGCCAACGTCCTGACTTTC.

The genes are TRBV10-3 and TRBJ1-4, with D possibly matching TRBD1 (6 bases). The V gene lost 6 bases and the J gene lost 0 bases, with 20 bases spanning the gap. The CDR3 runs to 18 residues. CDR1 is ENHRY and CDR2 is SYGVKD in the germline V gene. CDR3 sequence (DNA): TGTGCCATCAGCGACCCGGGCGGGACACTCTCAACTAATGAAAAACTGTTTTTT. Amino acids: CAISDPGGTLSTNEKLFF.

This chain joins TRBV18 and TRBJ2-1, with D possibly being TRBD2 (6 bases). The ends were cut back, 1 base at V and 0 bases at J, with 10 bases in the middle. The CDR3 is 16 amino acids. CDR1 is KGHSH and CDR2 is LQKENI in the germline V gene. Written as DNA, the CDR3 is TGTGCCAGCTCACCACAACAGACTAGCTCCTACAATGAGCAGTTCTTC. Translation gives CASSPQQTSSYNEQFF.

The chain employs TRBV2 and TRBJ2-7; TRBD2 aligns across 11 bases. The germline V gene encodes CDR1 SNHLY and CDR2 FYNNEI. This CDR3 is 15 amino acids long. V was clipped by 8 bases and J by 2 bases; unmatched bases: 8. CDR3 residues: CASLTSGSTPYEQYF. CDR3 bases: TGTGCCAGCCTTACTAGCGGGAGCACCCCCTACGAGCAGTACTTC.

The V and J genes are TRBV9 and TRBJ2-1; perhaps TRBD2 as D (7 bases). Germline V gene sequence: CDR1 SGDLS, CDR2 YYNGEE. V was clipped by 6 bases and J by 7 bases, with 23 bases between them. This CDR3 is 16 amino acids long. The CDR3 bases are TGTGCCAGCACACAAGGGGGGGCGGGAGTAGATAATGAGCAGTTCTTC. Translating it yields CASTQGGAGVDNEQFF.

The V gene is TRBV7-2, the J gene TRBJ1-2; 12 nucleotides line up with TRBD1. V trimming: 5 bases; J trimming: 8 bases; junction bases outside the gene matches: 9. The CDR3 loop spans 15 amino acids. The germline CDR1 and CDR2 sequences are SGHTA and FQGNSA. CDR3 nucleotide sequence: TGTGCCAGCAGCCTTCCGGGACAGGGGGCCTTAGGCTACACCTTC. Encoded protein: CASSLPGQGALGYTF.

The rearrangement links TRBV2 to TRBJ2-1; D not resolved. This CDR3 contains 11 residues. Germline assignment: CDR1 SNHLY and CDR2 FYNNEI. V was pared by 2 bases and J by 6 bases, with 2 bases between. The DNA for the CDR3 is TGTGCCAGCAGTGAAACCAATGAGCAGTTCTTC. Its protein is CASSETNEQFF.

This clone has more than one count but fewer than ten. The chain combines TRBV13 with TRBJ2-3; no firm D call. The CDR3 is 13 residues long. Trimming left V 3 bases short and J 0 bases short, with 4 bases between. In germline, CDR1 is PRHDT, CDR2 FYEKMQ (reference sequence). For the CDR3, the DNA is TGTGCCAGCAGCTTTGCGAGCACAGATACGCAGTATTTT. Translation: CASSFASTDTQYF.

This chain links TRBV9 with TRBJ1-4; D remains ambiguous. Germline values: CDR1 SGDLS, CDR2 YYNGEE. V dropped 0 bases and J dropped 8 bases, with 11 bases sitting between them. The CDR3 loop spans 14 amino acids. As DNA, the CDR3 is TGTGCCAGCAGCGTAGCTTCAGCGGGGGAAAAACTGTTTTTT. Translating it yields CASSVASAGEKLFF.

The gene calls are TRBV10-3 and TRBJ1-1; D might be TRBD1 (5 bases). The V gene's germline CDR1 is ENHRY and CDR2 SYGVKD. V was trimmed by 3 bases and J by 0 bases, leaving 11 bases between them. The CDR3 has 15 residues. The CDR3 DNA reads as TGTGCCATCAGTGATCGGGGGGGATTGAACACTGAAGCTTTCTTT. Translating gives CAISDRGGLNTEAFF.

This clone was observed a single time. This chain uses TRBV5-4 with TRBJ2-3; the D is unclear. Germline assignment: CDR1 SGHNT and CDR2 YYREEE (reference sequence). The CDR3 is 17 amino acids. The V end was cut by 1 base, the J end by 0 bases, with 15 bases between. Here the CDR3 DNA reads TGTGCCAGCAGCTTGCCTACAGTGGTGGCTAGCACAGATACGCAGTATTTT. It specifies CASSLPTVVASTDTQYF.

This clone was picked up one time. V and J are TRBV7-6 and TRBJ2-5, with TRBD1 identical over 9 bases. Per germline, CDR1 SGHVS and CDR2 FNYEAQ. J lost 5 bases, V lost 1 base, and 8 bases had no gene match. The CDR3 contains 16 residues. The CDR3, as DNA: TGTGCCAGCAGCTTAGGGACAGGGGCCGGTGCGGAGACCCAGTACTTC. Protein sequence: CASSLGTGAGAETQYF.

The gene calls are TRBV7-9 and TRBJ1-1; D is possibly TRBD1 (5 bases). Deletions cut 4 bases from V and 5 bases from J, with 11 bases between. This CDR3 comprises 13 residues. Germline CDR1 reads SEHNR; CDR2 reads FQNEAQ (reference sequence). This CDR3 reads CASSSQPGTEAFF. DNA for the CDR3: TGTGCCAGCAGCTCCCAGCCAGGGACTGAAGCTTTCTTT.

The J gene is TRBJ1-1, the V gene TRBV5-6; 10 nucleotides line up with TRBD1. CDR3 length: 18 residues. CDR1 is SGHDT, CDR2 YYEEEE, per germline. V trimming: 0 bases; J trimming: 5 bases; junction bases outside the gene matches: 13. The CDR3 spells CASSLEVGQGQGGTEAFF. CDR3 DNA: TGTGCCAGCAGCTTGGAGGTGGGACAGGGGCAGGGAGGAACTGAAGCTTTCTTT.

Only one count was recorded for this clone. V is TRBV5-1 and J is TRBJ1-4; D is possibly TRBD1 (5 bases). This CDR3 region has 13 residues. Germline-derived CDR1 and CDR2 are SGHRS and YFSETQ. The ends were cut back, 1 base at V and 7 bases at J, with 8 bases in the middle. CDR3 sequence reads: CASSLPGSEKLFF. The CDR3 coding sequence is TGCGCCAGCAGCTTGCCAGGGAGTGAAAAACTGTTTTTT.

The chain links TRBV28 to TRBJ1-2; D is possibly TRBD1 (6 bases). There are 15 residues in the CDR3. Germline V gene data show CDR1 as MDHEN and CDR2 as SYDVKM. V gave up 6 bases and J gave up 4 bases, with 18 bases separating them. The CDR3: CASSPGAGGSYGYTF. The CDR3 DNA is TGTGCCAGCAGCCCGGGGGCTGGGGGGTCCTATGGCTACACCTTC.

Remarks on this clone: This sample includes further DNA sequences coding for the same CDR3. The V and J genes are TRBV5-6 and TRBJ1-2; maybe TRBD1 (5 bases). Germline V gene sequence: CDR1 SGHDT, CDR2 YYEEEE. Trimming removed 0 bases at V and 8 bases at J, with 11 bases between. This CDR3 is built from 13 residues. The DNA for the CDR3 is TGTGCCAGCAGCTTGGCTGGGGGGAGGGGCTACACCTTC. It encodes CASSLAGGRGYTF. Supplemented by reference TRBV5-6 and TRBJ1-2, the full variable domain reads DAGVTQSPTHLIKTRGQQVTLRCSPKSGHDTVSWYQQALGQGPQFIFQYYEEEERQRGNFPDRFSGHQFPNYSSELNVNALLLGDSALYLCASSLAGGRGYTFGSGTRLTVV.

The chain couples TRBV2 to TRBJ2-1, with D possibly being TRBD2 (6 bases). V dropped 3 bases and J dropped 13 bases, with 19 bases sitting between them. The CDR3 runs to 14 residues. Germline CDR1 SNHLY, CDR2 FYNNEI. CDR3 amino acids: CASSDITEGIVQFF. For the CDR3, the DNA is TGTGCCAGCAGTGATATAACGGAGGGAATCGTTCAGTTCTTC.

This clone was found a few times. The CDR3 is CASSQGGLAGSNNEQFF. CDR3 nucleotide sequence: TGCGCCAGCAGCCAGGGCGGACTAGCGGGAAGTAACAATGAGCAGTTCTTC. The chain is built from TRBV4-1 and TRBJ2-1, with 12 bases matching TRBD2. V was clipped by 3 bases and J by 5 bases; unmatched bases: 8. CDR3 length: 17 residues. Germline CDR1 and CDR2: MGHRA and YSYEKL.

This clone has a single count. This chain links TRBV7-9 with TRBJ1-1, with D unclear. From germline, CDR1 is SEHNR and CDR2 FQNEAQ (reference sequence). The V end lost 4 bases, the J end lost 0 bases, and 12 bases lay between the germline ends. This CDR3 comprises 15 residues. CDR3 DNA sequence: TGTGCCAGCAGCTCCCCATGGACCCTGAACACTGAAGCTTTCTTT. Protein product: CASSSPWTLNTEAFF. The variable domain in full, with the rest retrieved from reference TRBV7-9 and TRBJ1-1, is DTGVSQNPRHKITKRGQNVTFRCDPISEHNRLYWYRQTLGQGPEFLTYFQNEAQLEKSRLLSDRFSAERPKGSFSTLEIQRTEQGDSAMYLCASSSPWTLNTEAFFGQGTRLTVV.

V is TRBV9 and J is TRBJ2-1; TRBD2 matches 13 bases. The ends lost 4 bases at V and 4 bases at J; junction bases unmatched: 8. The CDR3 has 17 amino acids. Germline values: CDR1 SGDLS, CDR2 YYNGEE. Here the CDR3 reads CASSPTGTSGIYNEQFF. CDR3 nucleotides: TGTGCCAGCAGCCCGACCGGGACTAGCGGGATTTACAATGAGCAGTTCTTC.

This chain connects TRBV25-1 to TRBJ1-2; D gene unclear. Deletions cut 4 bases from V and 2 bases from J, with 17 bases between. Germline CDR1 is MGHDK and CDR2 is SYGVNS. This CDR3 is 16 amino acids long. For the CDR3, the DNA is TGTGCCAGCAGTGGTGCAATGCAGTTTAGGAACTATGGCTACACCTTC. Translation: CASSGAMQFRNYGYTF.